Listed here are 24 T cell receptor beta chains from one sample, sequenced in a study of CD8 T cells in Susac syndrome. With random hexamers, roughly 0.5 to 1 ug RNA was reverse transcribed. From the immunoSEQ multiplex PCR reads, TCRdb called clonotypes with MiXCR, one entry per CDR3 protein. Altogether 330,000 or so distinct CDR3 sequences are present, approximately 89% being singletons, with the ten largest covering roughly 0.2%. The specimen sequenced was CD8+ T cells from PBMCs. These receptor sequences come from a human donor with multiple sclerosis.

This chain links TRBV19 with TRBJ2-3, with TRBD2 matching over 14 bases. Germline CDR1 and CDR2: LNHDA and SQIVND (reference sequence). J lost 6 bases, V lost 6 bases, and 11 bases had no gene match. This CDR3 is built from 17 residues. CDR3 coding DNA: TGTGCCAGTAGAGGTTCGGGACTAGCGGGAGTTGGTGATACGCAGTATTTT. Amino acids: CASRGSGLAGVGDTQYF.

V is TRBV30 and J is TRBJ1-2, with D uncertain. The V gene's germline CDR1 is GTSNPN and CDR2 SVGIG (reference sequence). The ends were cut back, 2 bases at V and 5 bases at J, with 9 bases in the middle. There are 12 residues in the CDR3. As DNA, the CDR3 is TGTGCCTGGAGTTGGACCCGATATGGCTACACCTTC. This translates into CAWSWTRYGYTF.

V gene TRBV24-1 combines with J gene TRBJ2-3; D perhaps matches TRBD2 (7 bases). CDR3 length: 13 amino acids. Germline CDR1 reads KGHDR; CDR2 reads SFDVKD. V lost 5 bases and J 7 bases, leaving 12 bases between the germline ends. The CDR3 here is CATSARGANTQYF. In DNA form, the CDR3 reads TGTGCCACCAGTGCCCGGGGGGCCAATACGCAGTATTTT.

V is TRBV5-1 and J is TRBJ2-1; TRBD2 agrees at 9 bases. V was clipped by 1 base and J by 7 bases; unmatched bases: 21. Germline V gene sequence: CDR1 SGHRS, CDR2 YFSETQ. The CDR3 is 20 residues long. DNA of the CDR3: TGCGCCAGCAGCTTGTTCCCCTTTTCTCTAGCGGGAAAAGGTGAGAATGAGCAGTTCTTC. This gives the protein CASSLFPFSLAGKGENEQFF.

CDR3 sequence: CASSFGSSGRGGETQYF. The CDR3, as DNA: TGTGCCAGCAGCTTTGGTTCGAGCGGGAGAGGAGGAGAGACCCAGTACTTC. This chain links TRBV11-2 with TRBJ2-5; 8 bases are shared with TRBD2. V lost 3 bases, J lost 4 bases, and 13 bases stayed unmatched. Germline loops: CDR1 SGHAT, CDR2 FQNNGV. The length of the CDR3 is 17 residues.

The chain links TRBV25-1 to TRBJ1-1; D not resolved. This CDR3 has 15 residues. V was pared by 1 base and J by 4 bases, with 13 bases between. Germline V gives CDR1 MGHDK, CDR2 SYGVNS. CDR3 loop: CASSEFGTEITEAFF. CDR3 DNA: TGTGCCAGCAGTGAATTTGGAACCGAGATCACTGAAGCTTTCTTT. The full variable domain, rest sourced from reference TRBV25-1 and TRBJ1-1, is EADIYQTPRYLVIGTGKKITLECSQTMGHDKMYWYQQDPGMELHLIHYSYGVNSTEKGDLSSESTVSRIRTEHFPLTLESARPSHTSQYLCASSEFGTEITEAFFGQGTRLTVV.

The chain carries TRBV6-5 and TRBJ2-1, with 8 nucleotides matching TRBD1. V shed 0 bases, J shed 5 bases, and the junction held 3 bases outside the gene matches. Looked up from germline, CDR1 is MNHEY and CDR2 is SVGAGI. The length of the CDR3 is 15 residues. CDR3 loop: CASSYSRQGNNEQFF. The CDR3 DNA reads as TGTGCCAGCAGTTACTCGAGACAGGGGAACAATGAGCAGTTCTTC.

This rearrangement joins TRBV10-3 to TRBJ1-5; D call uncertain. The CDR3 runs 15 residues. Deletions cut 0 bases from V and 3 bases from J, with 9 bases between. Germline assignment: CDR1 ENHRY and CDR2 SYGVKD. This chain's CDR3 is CAISESTGHNQPQHF. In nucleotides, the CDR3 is TGTGCCATCAGTGAGTCGACCGGGCACAATCAGCCCCAGCATTTT.

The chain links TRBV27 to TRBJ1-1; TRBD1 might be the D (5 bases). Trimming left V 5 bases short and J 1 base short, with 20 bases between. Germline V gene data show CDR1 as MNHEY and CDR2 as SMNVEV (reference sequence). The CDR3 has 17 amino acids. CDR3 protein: CASSNLPGRVGNTEAFF. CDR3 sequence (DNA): TGTGCCAGCAGTAACCTCCCGGGGCGGGTAGGGAACACTGAAGCTTTCTTT.

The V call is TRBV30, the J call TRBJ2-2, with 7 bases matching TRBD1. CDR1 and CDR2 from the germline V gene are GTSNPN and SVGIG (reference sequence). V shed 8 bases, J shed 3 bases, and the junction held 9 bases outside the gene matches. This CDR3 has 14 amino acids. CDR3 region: CARQGPRDTGELFF. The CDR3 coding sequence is TGTGCCCGACAGGGTCCCCGGGACACCGGGGAGCTGTTTTTT.

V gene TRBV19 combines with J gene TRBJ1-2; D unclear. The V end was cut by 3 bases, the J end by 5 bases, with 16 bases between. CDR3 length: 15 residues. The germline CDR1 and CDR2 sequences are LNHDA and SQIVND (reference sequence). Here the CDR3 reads CASSILAGASYGYTF. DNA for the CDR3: TGTGCCAGTAGTATCTTGGCAGGCGCTAGTTATGGCTACACCTTC. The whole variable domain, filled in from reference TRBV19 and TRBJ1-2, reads DGGITQSPKYLFRKEGQNVTLSCEQNLNHDAMYWYRQDPGQGLRLIYYSQIVNDFQKGDIAEGYSVSREKKESFPLTVTSAQKNPTAFYLCASSILAGASYGYTFGSGTRLTVV.

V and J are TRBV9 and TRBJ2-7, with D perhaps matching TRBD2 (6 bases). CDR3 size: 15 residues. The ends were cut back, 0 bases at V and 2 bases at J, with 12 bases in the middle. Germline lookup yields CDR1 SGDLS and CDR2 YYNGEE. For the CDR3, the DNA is TGTGCCAGCAGCGTAGCCGGTAGCGGTACCTACGAGCAGTACTTC. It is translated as CASSVAGSGTYEQYF.

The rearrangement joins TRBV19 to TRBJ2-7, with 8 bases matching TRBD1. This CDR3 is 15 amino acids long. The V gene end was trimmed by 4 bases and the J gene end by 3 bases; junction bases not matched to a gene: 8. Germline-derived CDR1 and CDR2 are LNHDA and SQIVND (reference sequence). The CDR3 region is CASSTGTGGNYEQYF. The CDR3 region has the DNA TGTGCCAGTAGTACAGGGACAGGAGGAAACTACGAGCAGTACTTC.

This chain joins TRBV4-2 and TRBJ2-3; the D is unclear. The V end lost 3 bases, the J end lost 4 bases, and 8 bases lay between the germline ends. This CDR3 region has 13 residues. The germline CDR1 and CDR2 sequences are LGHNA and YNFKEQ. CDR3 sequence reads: CASSQGSSDTQYF. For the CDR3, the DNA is TGTGCCAGCAGCCAGGGGTCGTCAGATACGCAGTATTTT.

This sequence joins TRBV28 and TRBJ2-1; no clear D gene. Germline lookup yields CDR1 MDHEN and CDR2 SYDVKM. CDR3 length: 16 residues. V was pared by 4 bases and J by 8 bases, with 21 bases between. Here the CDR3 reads CASSSSVGISMYEQFF. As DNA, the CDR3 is TGTGCCAGCAGTTCGAGCGTGGGGATTAGTATGTATGAGCAGTTCTTC.

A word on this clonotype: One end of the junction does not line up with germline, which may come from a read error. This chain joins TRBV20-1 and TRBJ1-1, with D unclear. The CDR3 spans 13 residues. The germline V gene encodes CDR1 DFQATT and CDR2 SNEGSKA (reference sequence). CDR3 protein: CSARDPMNTEAFF. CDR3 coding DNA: TGCAGTGCCAGAGATCCGATGAACACTGAAGCTTTCTTT.

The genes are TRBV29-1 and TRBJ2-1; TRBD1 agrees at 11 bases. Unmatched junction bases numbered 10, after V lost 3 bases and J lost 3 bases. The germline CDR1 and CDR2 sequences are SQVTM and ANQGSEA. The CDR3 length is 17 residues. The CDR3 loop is CSVDSGAGTGGYNEQFF. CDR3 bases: TGCAGCGTTGATTCCGGGGCCGGGACAGGGGGCTACAATGAGCAGTTCTTC.

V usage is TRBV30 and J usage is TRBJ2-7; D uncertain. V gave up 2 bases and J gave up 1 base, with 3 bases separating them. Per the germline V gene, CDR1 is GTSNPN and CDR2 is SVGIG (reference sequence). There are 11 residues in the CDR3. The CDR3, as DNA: TGTGCCTGGAGTCCTTCCTACGAGCAGTACTTC. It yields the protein CAWSPSYEQYF.

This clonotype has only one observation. This CDR3 is CASSQDLGGPSNQPQHF. The CDR3 region has the DNA TGCGCCAGCAGCCAAGATCTGGGGGGGCCCAGCAATCAGCCCCAGCATTTT. This chain uses TRBV4-3 with TRBJ1-5; possibly TRBD1 for D (6 bases). CDR1 and CDR2 (germline): LGHNA, YSLEER. The V end lost 0 bases, the J end lost 1 base, and 13 bases lay between the germline ends. The CDR3 covers 17 residues.

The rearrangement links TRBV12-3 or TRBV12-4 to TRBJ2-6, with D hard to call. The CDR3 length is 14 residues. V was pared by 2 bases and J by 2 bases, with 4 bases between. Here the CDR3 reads CASSLIPGANVLTF. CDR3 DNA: TGTGCCAGCAGTTTAATACCTGGGGCCAACGTCCTGACTTTC.

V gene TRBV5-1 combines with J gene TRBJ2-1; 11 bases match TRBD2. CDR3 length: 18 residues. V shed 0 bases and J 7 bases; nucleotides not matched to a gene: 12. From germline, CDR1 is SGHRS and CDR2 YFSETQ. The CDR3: CASSLETSGGPETNEQFF. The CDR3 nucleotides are TGCGCCAGCAGCTTGGAAACTAGCGGGGGCCCCGAGACAAATGAGCAGTTCTTC.

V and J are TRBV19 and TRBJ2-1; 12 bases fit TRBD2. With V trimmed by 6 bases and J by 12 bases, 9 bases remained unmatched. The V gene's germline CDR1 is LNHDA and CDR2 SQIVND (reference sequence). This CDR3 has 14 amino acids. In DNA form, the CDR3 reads TGTGCCAGTAGCGAACTAGCGGGGGGCGCCTGGCAGTTCTTC. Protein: CASSELAGGAWQFF.

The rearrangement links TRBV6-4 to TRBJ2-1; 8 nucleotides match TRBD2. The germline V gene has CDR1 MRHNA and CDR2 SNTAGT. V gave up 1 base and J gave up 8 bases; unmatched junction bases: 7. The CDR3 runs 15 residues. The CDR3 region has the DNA TGTGCCAGCAGTGACTTGGTAGCGGGACGGGATGAGCAGTTCTTC. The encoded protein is CASSDLVAGRDEQFF.

Here the CDR3 reads CSAKSPDLANTGELFF. Here the CDR3 DNA reads TGCAGTGCCAAATCCCCGGACTTGGCGAACACCGGGGAGCTGTTTTTT. V usage is TRBV20-1 and J usage is TRBJ2-2; maybe TRBD2 (5 bases). The CDR3 consists of 16 residues. V lost 6 bases and J lost 0, with 17 bases in between. Germline V gives CDR1 DFQATT, CDR2 SNEGSKA (reference sequence).